This T cell receptor (beta chain) was observed in a study of cytomegalovirus exposure and HLA in healthy donors. This PCR relied on a set of 60 Vbeta primers and 13 Jbeta primers. The method was immunoSEQ multiplex PCR; TCRdb's version includes in-frame clones alone and lacks a portion of them. This table holds roughly 180,000 clones, 80% to 90% found once. The CDR3 is made up of 16 amino acids. Germline values: CDR1 MDHEN, CDR2 SYDVKM. Unmatched junction bases numbered 11, after V lost 4 bases and J lost 4 bases. This receptor was taken from a girl between 10 and 17 years old in good health and CMV-seropositive. Sequencing input: PBMCs. The chain carries TRBV28 and TRBJ1-2; 8 bases are a match to TRBD1. Written as DNA, the CDR3 is TGTGCCAGCAGTTATCGTTCAGGGGGCCTCGGCTATGGCTACACCTTC. Translation gives CASSYRSGGLGYGYTF.